The clone carrying this T cell receptor (beta chain) was detected only a few times. Antigen specificity is unknown. The data were taken from a study of T cell repertoires in cytomegalovirus infection. The overall study: Newly reported HLA-C-restricted and thoroughly characterized HLA-B-restricted CMV epitopes were employed. Public TCR beta signatures indicated both CMV infection and matching HLA type.

This CDR3 region has 17 residues. The J segment lost 5 bases and the V segment lost 4 bases, leaving 14 bases of the junction unmatched. Germline V CDR1 and CDR2: MNHEY, SVGAGI. TCRdb independently ran MiXCR on the reads; one entry per CDR3 protein. The sample shows about 900,000 distinct CDR3 sequences, roughly 31% of them seen only once. The chain has TRBV6-5 and TRBJ2-1; 7 nucleotides match TRBD1. This clonotype was obtained from a human donor in good health (CMV status not recorded). Some clones in this sample may be carry-over from other donors' samples. The specimen was cultured CD8+ T cells from PBMCs, collected from culture after CMV antigen stimulation. The CDR3 is CASSSLTGPQSNNEQFF. DNA for the CDR3: TGTGCCAGCAGTTCCCTGACAGGGCCTCAATCTAACAATGAGCAGTTCTTC.